Following are 5 T cell receptor beta chains from one sample sequenced in a study of CD8+ T cells in alopecia areata. RNA, once extracted, was reverse transcribed into cDNA for use as the sequencing template. Repertoires were generated with immunoSEQ multiplex PCR, while TCRdb's copy carries only in-frame clones and drops some. The sample carries about 150,000 clones, around three fifths recorded once. The sequenced sample was CD4+ T cells sorted from blood, obtained at week 0. The origin of the receptors is a human donor with alopecia areata.

DNA of the CDR3: TGCGCCAGCAGCTTGGGGTCTAGCGTGGGAGAGACCCAGTACTTC. Translated, it gives CASSLGSSVGETQYF. The V gene is TRBV5-1, the J gene TRBJ2-5; the D gene is possibly TRBD2 (6 bases). Trimming pared 0 bases from V and 4 bases from J, leaving 13 bases between. Looked up from germline, CDR1 is SGHRS and CDR2 is YFSETQ. The CDR3 consists of 15 residues.

The genes are TRBV6-5 and TRBJ2-5, with D hard to call. The V end lost 5 bases, the J end lost 2 bases, and 3 bases lay between the germline ends. The CDR3 is made up of 11 amino acids. The germline V gene encodes CDR1 MNHEY and CDR2 SVGAGI. This CDR3 reads CASSQQETQYF. The DNA of the CDR3 is TGTGCCAGCAGTCAACAAGAGACCCAGTACTTC.

The chain links TRBV18 to TRBJ2-1; 7 bases match TRBD2. Germline CDR1 KGHSH, CDR2 LQKENI. The CDR3 covers 16 residues. The trim removed 2 bases at V and 0 bases at J, leaving 4 bases unmatched. The CDR3 spells CASSPKAGVSYNEQFF. In DNA, the CDR3 is TGTGCCAGCTCACCAAAGGCGGGAGTCTCCTACAATGAGCAGTTCTTC.

This chain links TRBV6-5 with TRBJ2-5; TRBD1 matches 7 bases. The germline gives CDR1 MNHEY, CDR2 SVGAGI. This CDR3 has 15 amino acids. With 5 bases clipped from V and 2 bases from J, the junction kept 8 bases outside the gene matches. The CDR3 loop is CASSTLGTEQETQYF. As DNA, the CDR3 is TGTGCCAGCAGTACCCTCGGGACAGAACAAGAGACCCAGTACTTC.

This clone was detected only a few times. The chain has TRBV18 and TRBJ2-5; D gene uncertain. Germline V CDR1 and CDR2: KGHSH, LQKENI. This CDR3 contains 13 residues. Between the trimmed V and J ends, which lost 2 bases and 4 bases, there was a span of 8 bases. CDR3 sequence reads: CASSPGVAETQYF. The DNA of the CDR3 is TGTGCCAGCTCACCAGGGGTGGCAGAGACCCAGTACTTC.